This T cell receptor (beta chain) is from a study of CD8 T cells in Susac syndrome. General study findings and limits: The study recognized that the number of individuals in its TCR sequencing and HLA analysis was relatively small.

Of note for this clonotype: The antigen remains unidentified.

CDR3 length: 15 amino acids. After removal of 4 bases from V and 3 bases from J, the junction contained 3 bases not matched to a gene. Germline V CDR1 and CDR2: SGHTA, FQGNSA. Sequencing of TCR beta drew on CD8+ and CD4+ T cells from blood. The multiple sclerosis controls were treatment-naive patients affected by stable or active relapsing-remitting disease. Random hexamers were used to reverse transcribe an amount of roughly 0.5 to 1 ug RNA. Amplification of TCR beta CDR3 spanned 54 Vbeta and 13 Jbeta via immunoSEQ multiplex PCR. Using its own MiXCR run on the immunoSEQ multiplex PCR reads, TCRdb lists one record per CDR3 protein. This table holds hundreds of thousands of distinct CDR3 sequences, 93% found once.

The J gene is TRBJ2-2, the V gene TRBV7-2; 9 nucleotides agree with TRBD1. Sequencing was done on a sample of CD4+ T cells from PBMCs. The source of this sequence is a human donor with multiple sclerosis. DNA for the CDR3: TGTGCCAGCAGCTCGACAGGGGGTCACACCGGGGAGCTGTTTTTT. Translated, it gives CASSSTGGHTGELFF.